This T cell receptor (beta chain) was found in a study of cytomegalovirus exposure and HLA in healthy donors. Study context: The approximately 110 validation repertoires, a later analysis reported, used the same platform as the roughly 700 repertoires from the first cohort.

Clones were read by immunoSEQ multiplex PCR, and TCRdb kept only the in-frame ones, dropping some. This sample has around 150,000 clones, with approximately 84% found just once. CDR1 is LNHNV and CDR2 is YYDKDF in the germline V gene (reference sequence). The CDR3 has 20 residues. The specimen sequenced was PBMCs. V is TRBV15 and J is TRBJ2-5; TRBD2 matches at 9 bases. The end of the DNA fits TRBJ2-7 better, so the J call may be wrong. The source is a man aged 25-45 years in good health and CMV-seropositive. The CDR3: CATSRDFRGAASGASYEQYF. Written as DNA, the CDR3 is TGTGCCACCAGCAGAGATTTTCGGGGGGCGGCTAGCGGGGCGTCCTACGAGCAGTACTTC.